This T cell receptor beta chain was identified in a study of blood T cell repertoires in COVID-19. Looking at the study overall: Acute-phase and convalescent COVID-19 samples originated in the United States, Italy and Spain. Sources were T cells, B-cell-depleted T cells, or PBMCs; the material itself was cDNA or gDNA.

Profiled with immunoSEQ multiplex PCR; TCRdb holds only in-frame clones, not every one. There are around 150,000 clones in the sample; 75% to 85% occur only once, and roughly 3.5% lies in the top ten. Germline V gene sequence: CDR1 SGHRS, CDR2 YFSETQ. The CDR3 is 13 residues long. V lost 4 bases and J lost 4, with 10 bases in between. Cohort assignment relied on participant-reported clinical history. Recovered status in Cohort 3 required two negative PCRs, clearance, or symptom resolution. The sequencing sample was made of PBMCs or T cells enriched from blood (not recorded which). This chain links TRBV5-1 with TRBJ2-3, with D perhaps TRBD1 (5 bases). This receptor was taken from a woman aged 55-69 years who had recovered from COVID-19. The CDR3 bases are TGCGCCAGCAGCCTTGTAGGGGCAGATACGCAGTATTTT. This translates into CASSLVGADTQYF.